This is a list of T cell receptor beta chains from one sample in a study of blood T cell repertoires in COVID-19. This table comes from immunoSEQ multiplex PCR, and its TCRdb copy is limited to in-frame clones, with some not included. The table has under 80,000 clones, roughly 83% seen once. Sequences were obtained from peripheral blood. Receptor source: a woman between 55 and 75 years old with acute or convalescent COVID-19. Each CDR3 is given with its conserved first and last residue. Each record gives: V gene, CDR3 protein.

v_call: TRBV5-5
cdr3_aa: CASSLAADSNQPQHF

v_call: TRBV6-1
cdr3_aa: CASSEESGGADTQYF

v_call: TRBV3-1/TRBV3-2
cdr3_aa: CASSQLAGDNEQFF

v_call: TRBV29-1
cdr3_aa: CSVEDPDTKNSNQPQHF

v_call: TRBV7-9
cdr3_aa: CASSPRLAELTDTQYF

v_call: TRBV2
cdr3_aa: CASSEGQSQHF

v_call: TRBV3-1/TRBV3-2
cdr3_aa: CASTSGTGNTEAFF

v_call: TRBV11-2
cdr3_aa: CASSLAGAGEQYF

v_call: TRBV27
cdr3_aa: CASSLTGLSGATEAFF

v_call: TRBV18
cdr3_aa: CASSPLTGSALGGEQYF

v_call: TRBV5-6
cdr3_aa: CASSFWTGSYGYTF

v_call: TRBV5-4
cdr3_aa: CASSLGGRLYGNTIYF

v_call: TRBV4-1
cdr3_aa: CASSQEGGTVGEKLFF

v_call: TRBV30
cdr3_aa: CAWSTGGRGYTF

v_call: TRBV18
cdr3_aa: CASKEGLNTEAFF

v_call: TRBV30
cdr3_aa: CAWSVVGLAGGNTGELFF

v_call: TRBV6-1
cdr3_aa: CASSGSPGTGDGKAFF

v_call: TRBV19
cdr3_aa: CASSIGGVSNTEAFF

v_call: TRBV5-1
cdr3_aa: CASSPDSAGNTIYF

v_call: TRBV6-4
cdr3_aa: CASSGEGGVTEAFF

v_call: TRBV29-1
cdr3_aa: CSVEFRDLGGYTF

v_call: TRBV30
cdr3_aa: CAWTTVPAGAIKEELFF

v_call: TRBV2
cdr3_aa: CASSARGANTDTQYF

v_call: TRBV6-2/TRBV6-3
cdr3_aa: CASSYGAWGPYNSPLHF

v_call: TRBV7-6
cdr3_aa: CASSPRTSGGAIQETQYF

v_call: TRBV4-1
cdr3_aa: CASSPQVLQPQHF

v_call: TRBV3-1/TRBV3-2
cdr3_aa: CASSRSGNEQFF

v_call: TRBV6-5
cdr3_aa: CASSTQGRLNEKLFF

v_call: TRBV3-1/TRBV3-2
cdr3_aa: CASSPPLTLAGGTDTQYF

v_call: TRBV7-9
cdr3_aa: CASSLNDAGGIEKLFF

v_call: TRBV5-1
cdr3_aa: CASSLTGTGTYEQYF

v_call: TRBV11-2
cdr3_aa: CASSRQVRSEAFF

v_call: TRBV10-3
cdr3_aa: CAIGGNGYTEAFF

v_call: TRBV5-1
cdr3_aa: CASSPGTANTEAFF

v_call: TRBV7-3
cdr3_aa: CASSLVGGLSSYEQYF

v_call: TRBV6-4
cdr3_aa: CASSIDRGRTEAFF

v_call: TRBV5-1
cdr3_aa: CASSLQVNYEQYF

v_call: TRBV7-6
cdr3_aa: CASSLAGQAAQETQYF

v_call: TRBV9
cdr3_aa: CASSVDWDSSRKGQGYTF

v_call: TRBV3-1/TRBV3-2
cdr3_aa: CASSPRGGGYGYTF

v_call: TRBV5-1
cdr3_aa: CASSPRTSGNSYEQYF

v_call: TRBV19
cdr3_aa: CASRPSSSLNTEAFF

v_call: TRBV12-3/TRBV12-4
cdr3_aa: CASRADLGPLHF

v_call: TRBV5-4
cdr3_aa: CASSLEGQGNVIQYF

v_call: TRBV10-3
cdr3_aa: CAISRQGEDGYTF

v_call: TRBV7-2
cdr3_aa: CASSFAGNTEAFF

v_call: TRBV18
cdr3_aa: CASSPPSTAGDEQFF

v_call: TRBV3-1/TRBV3-2
cdr3_aa: CASRPFGGAYGYTF

v_call: TRBV27
cdr3_aa: CASSNRGGGSPLHF

v_call: TRBV9
cdr3_aa: CASSAWGQGHTGELFF

v_call: TRBV4-2
cdr3_aa: CASSQVGTSGGGQETQYF

v_call: TRBV7-9
cdr3_aa: CASSAQENTEAFF

v_call: TRBV6-5
cdr3_aa: CASSGHTNQPQHF

v_call: TRBV6-1
cdr3_aa: CASSEAGWVGSNQPQHF

v_call: TRBV19
cdr3_aa: CASSNQGGQSTEAFF

v_call: TRBV27
cdr3_aa: CASSLREGTEAFF

v_call: TRBV5-1
cdr3_aa: CASSYAPLAGGYNEQFF

v_call: TRBV6-1
cdr3_aa: CASSEISLEQYF

v_call: TRBV7-2
cdr3_aa: CASSPTGTGNQPQHF